The TCR beta chain under discussion was sequenced for a study of low-dose radiotherapy and immunotherapy resistance in tumors. Study-level information: Dosing for Cohort 2 consisted of 1 Gy per fraction every two weeks, reaching a total of 13 Gy over 26 weeks. Patients took aspirin (300 mg orally, daily) for four cycles beginning at cycle 1 day 1.

V lost 4 bases and J lost 3, with 10 bases in between. CDR1 and CDR2 from the germline V gene are SNHLY and FYNNEI. This CDR3 region has 15 residues. This clonotype was seen a few times. Time point indicated: after trial treatment. The treatment was: LDRT plus nivolumab, ipilimumab, low-dose cyclophosphamide and aspirin (RACIN trial). Donors were administered nivolumab, ipilimumab, aspirin and low-dose cyclophosphamide, together with low-dose radiotherapy. TRAV and TRBV primers primed cDNA for both TCRalpha and TCRbeta. TCRs were put through roughly 20 PCR cycles of amplification with Phusion. A constant-region primer and the V-primer adapter served as the primer pair. MiXCR, applied by TCRdb to the reads, yields one record per CDR3 protein. The sample holds about 39,000 distinct CDR3 sequences, less than 25% seen once.

The chain has TRBV2 and TRBJ1-6; no definite D call. This TCR came from a female donor with ovarian cancer. Here the sequenced sample was PBMCs, taken after low-dose radiotherapy plus immunotherapy. The CDR3 DNA reads TGTGCCAGCAGTGCCCGGCCGGACTATAATTCACCCCTCCACTTT. Protein sequence: CASSARPDYNSPLHF.